This T cell receptor (beta chain) was identified during a study of T-cell reconstitution after alpha-beta-depleted transplantation in children. Study-wide results and caveats: Once a year had passed after transplant, T-cell counts and diversity came mostly from newly produced T cells. Reports say that about two months after transplant, the alpha-beta T cells came out of several hundred graft clones that had expanded. There were some patients whose high TCRbeta diversity at day 60 came from surviving recipient T cells and thymic progenitors.

It was with unique molecular identifiers that the TCRbeta library was prepared. TCRdb reprocessed the PCR reads with MiXCR, giving one entry per CDR3 protein. The sample holds 450,000 to 550,000 distinct CDR3 sequences, 9.5% to 12% seen once. A few counts support this clonotype. Its target is unknown. The CDR3 is 17 amino acids. In germline, CDR1 is LNHNV, CDR2 YYDKDF (reference sequence). Trimming removed 1 base at V and 4 bases at J, with 17 bases between. The chain carries TRBV15 and TRBJ1-5, with D unresolved. The TCR sequence derives from a female patient younger than 10 who had a stem cell transplant for aplastic anemia, so the T cells may come from the graft donor. Material: PBMCs, mostly from graft donor cells, obtained 180 days after TCRalphabeta/CD19-depleted stem cell transplant. As DNA, the CDR3 is TGTGCCACCAGCAGAGCGAAAAGGACTGGGAATAATCAGCCCCAGCATTTT. Translating it yields CATSRAKRTGNNQPQHF.